The rows below give T cell receptor beta chains drawn from one sample of a study of blood T cell repertoires in COVID-19. Libraries were prepared by immunoSEQ multiplex PCR; TCRdb keeps only in-frame clonotypes and omits some of them. Of roughly 30,000 clones listed, around 90% are singletons. The sample consisted of peripheral blood. These receptors were taken from a human donor in a cohort sampled during active COVID-19. Both conserved end residues are part of each CDR3. The D gene is left open where the match is weak.

d_gene	v_gene	j_gene	CDR3aa
TRBD1	TRBV4-3	TRBJ2-2	CASSQEPTGGVTGELFF
-	TRBV7-9	TRBJ2-5	CASSSRATGETQYF
TRBD2	TRBV2	TRBJ2-3	CASTGRTSGTDTQYF
-	TRBV7-9	TRBJ2-3	CATTGEGSTDTQYF
-	TRBV2	TRBJ1-1	CASSERAGRYTEAFF
TRBD1	TRBV15	TRBJ1-5	CATSRFQGAHQPQHF
-	TRBV5-1	TRBJ2-1	CASSLVQGARNEQFF
-	TRBV5-8	TRBJ1-1	CASSLTGNTEAFF
TRBD1	TRBV30	TRBJ1-5	CAWSVTTGASNQPQHF
-	TRBV6-5	TRBJ1-5	CASQVEGPVPQPQHF
-	TRBV11-2	TRBJ1-1	CASSFQGWAEAFF
-	TRBV5-4	TRBJ1-6	CASSSVGQHYSPLHF
TRBD1	TRBV7-9	TRBJ1-1	CASSLAGQGRNTEAFF
-	TRBV30	TRBJ1-1	CAWSVLFGVTEAFF
TRBD2	TRBV19	TRBJ2-1	CASRLNGGAIEQFF
-	TRBV30	TRBJ2-7	CAWSLTGYEQYF